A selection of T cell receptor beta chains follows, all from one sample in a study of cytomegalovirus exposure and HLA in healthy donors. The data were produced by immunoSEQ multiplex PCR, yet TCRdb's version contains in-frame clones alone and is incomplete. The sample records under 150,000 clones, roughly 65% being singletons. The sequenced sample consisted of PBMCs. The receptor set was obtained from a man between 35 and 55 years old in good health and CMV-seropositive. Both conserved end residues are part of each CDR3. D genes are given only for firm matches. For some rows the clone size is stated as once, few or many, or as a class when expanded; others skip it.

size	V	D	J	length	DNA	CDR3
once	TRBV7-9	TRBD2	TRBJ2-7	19	TGTGCCAGCAGCGTCGAAGGACTAGCGGGAGGGAGGAGCTCCTACGAGCAGTACTTC	CASSVEGLAGGRSSYEQYF
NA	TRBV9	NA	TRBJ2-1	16	TGTGCCAGCAGCGCCCCGGGAGCCCCTTCCTACAATGAGCAGTTCTTC	CASSAPGAPSYNEQFF
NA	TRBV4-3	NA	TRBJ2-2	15	TGCGCCAGCAGCCAAGAATCCTCAGGTACCGGGGAGCTGTTTTTT	CASSQESSGTGELFF
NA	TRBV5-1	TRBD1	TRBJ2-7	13	TGCGCCAGCAGTGGGACAGAAAACTACGAGCAGTACTTC	CASSGTENYEQYF
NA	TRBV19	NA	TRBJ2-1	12	TGTGCCAGTAAGGCGGACTACAATGAGCAGTTCTTC	CASKADYNEQFF
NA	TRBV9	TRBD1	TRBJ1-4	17	TGTGCCAGCAGCATACGGGACAGTCCGGCAGGGCCTCGGAAACTGTTTTTT	CASSIRDSPAGPRKLFF
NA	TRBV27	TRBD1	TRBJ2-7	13	TGTGCCAGCAGCCAGGGGGTCCGGGACGAGCAGTACTTC	CASSQGVRDEQYF
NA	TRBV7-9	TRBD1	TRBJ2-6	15	TGTGCCAGCAGCCCCCGGACAGGGGGGGCCAACGTCCTGACTTTC	CASSPRTGGANVLTF
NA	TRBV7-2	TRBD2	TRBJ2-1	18	TGTGCCAGCAGGGGCGGGGGTAGCGGGGCAAGCTCCTACAATGAGCAGTTCTTC	CASRGGGSGASSYNEQFF
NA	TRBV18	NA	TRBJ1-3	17	TGTGCCAGCTCACCACCATCCTTGACACAGGCTGGAAACACCATATATTTT	CASSPPSLTQAGNTIYF
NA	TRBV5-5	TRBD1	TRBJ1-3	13	TGTGCCAGCAGCGGCGAGACAGGGTCAACCATATATTTT	CASSGETGSTIYF
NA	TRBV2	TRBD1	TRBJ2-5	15	TGTGCCAGCAGTGAATTCGGGACAGGGGTAGAGACCCAGTACTTC	CASSEFGTGVETQYF
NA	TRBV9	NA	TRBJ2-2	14	TGTGCCAGCAGCGTAGACGGGGATACCGGGGAGCTGTTTTTT	CASSVDGDTGELFF
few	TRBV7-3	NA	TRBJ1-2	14	TGTGCCAGCAGCTCCGCCGGGGGGAACTATGGCTACACCTTC	CASSSAGGNYGYTF
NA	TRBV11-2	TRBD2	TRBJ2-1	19	TGTGCCAGCAGCTTAGATTCCGGGGGACTAGCGGGAGGGAGGGATGAGCAGTTCTTC	CASSLDSGGLAGGRDEQFF
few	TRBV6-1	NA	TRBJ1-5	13	TGTGCCAGCAAGTGGGAGGGGAATCAGCCCCAGCATTTT	CASKWEGNQPQHF
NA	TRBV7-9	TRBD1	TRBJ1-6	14	TGTGCCAGCAGCTCCCGACAGGGGGCTTCACCCCTCCACTTT	CASSSRQGASPLHF
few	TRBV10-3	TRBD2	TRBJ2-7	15	TGTGCCATCAGTGAGTCTCGAGCGGGAGGCCACGAGCAGTACTTC	CAISESRAGGHEQYF
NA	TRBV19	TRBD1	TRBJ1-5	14	TGTGCCAGTAGTACGACGACAGGGAATCAGCCCCAGCATTTT	CASSTTTGNQPQHF
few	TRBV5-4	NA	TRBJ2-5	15	TGTGCCAGCAGCTCCGGACAGTTGGGGCAAGAGACCCAGTACTTC	CASSSGQLGQETQYF
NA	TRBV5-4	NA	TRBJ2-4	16	TGTGCCAGCAGCTTGGAGGGAGTTGCTTCCAAAAACATTCAGTACTTC	CASSLEGVASKNIQYF
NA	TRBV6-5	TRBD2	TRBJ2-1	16	TGTGCCAGCAGTTACCGCCGAGCGGGAGGGTACAATGAGCAGTTCTTC	CASSYRRAGGYNEQFF
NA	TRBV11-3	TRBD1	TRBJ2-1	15	TGTGCCAGCAGCCTCGGGACAGGGCTTTGGAATGAGCAGTTCTTC	CASSLGTGLWNEQFF
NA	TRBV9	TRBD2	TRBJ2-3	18	TGTGCCAGCAGCGTAGGGAGCGGGGTCGGGGGGGCGGCAGATACGCAGTATTTT	CASSVGSGVGGAADTQYF
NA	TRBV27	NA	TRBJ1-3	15	TGTGCCAGCAGTTTTTTGCCCCTAACTGGAAACACCATATATTTT	CASSFLPLTGNTIYF
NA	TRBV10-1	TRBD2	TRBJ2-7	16	TGCGCCAGCAGTGAGTTCTCGGCGGGAGGGCCCTACGAGCAGTACTTC	CASSEFSAGGPYEQYF
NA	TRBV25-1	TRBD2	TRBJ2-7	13	TGTGCCAGCAGTGAGGGGGGGGGAGGGGAGCAGTACTTC	CASSEGGGGEQYF
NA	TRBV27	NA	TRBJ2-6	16	TGTGCCAGCAGTTTAGGGGCTCCCGGGGGGGCCAACGTCCTGACTTTC	CASSLGAPGGANVLTF
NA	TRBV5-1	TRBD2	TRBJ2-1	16	TGCGCCAGCAGCTTGGGACTAGCGAAAAGGGTGGATGAGCAGTTCTTC	CASSLGLAKRVDEQFF
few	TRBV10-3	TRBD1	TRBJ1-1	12	TGTGCCACAACAGGGGGTGGTACTGAAGCTTTCTTT	CATTGGGTEAFF
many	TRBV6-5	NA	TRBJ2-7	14	TGTGCCAGCAGCCCCGGACTTAGCTCCTACGAGCAGTACTTC	CASSPGLSSYEQYF
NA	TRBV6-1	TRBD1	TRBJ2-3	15	TGTGCCAGCAGTGAGACAGGGTATGACACAGATACGCAGTATTTT	CASSETGYDTDTQYF